This T cell receptor (beta chain) was identified during a study of T cell responses to AZD1222 COVID-19 vaccine. The CDR3 spans 20 residues. The germline V gene has CDR1 SGHVS and CDR2 FNYEAQ. V was pared by 4 bases and J by 8 bases, with 23 bases of the junction left unmatched. General observations from the study: Among AZD1222 vaccinees, only 5 to 7 were seropositive at baseline. Variant regions that are unmutated are reportedly the target of nearly half of spike-specific TCRs. Spike-spanning, vaccine-associated CD4 TCRs were dominant at 160-218 and 743-854. Clonal diversity was possibly underestimated, and the donors were mostly white British, with more females.

Of note for this clone: The antigen is unknown.

TCRdb keeps only in-frame clones here, not all; method: immunoSEQ multiplex PCR. Seen here are 75,000 to 90,000 clones, roughly 90% observed once, and the top ten hold more than 25%. The chain links TRBV7-6 to TRBJ2-3, with 11 bases that match TRBD2. The material sequenced was peripheral blood, taken 28 days after the second AZD1222 dose. This TCR was sampled from an adult who received the AZD1222 COVID-19 vaccine. The CDR3 sequence: CASSYLVSGIAGGARGTQYF. The CDR3 region has the DNA TGTGCCAGCAGCTACCTGGTTTCCGGGATAGCGGGAGGGGCGCGTGGTACGCAGTATTTT.